This T cell receptor beta chain emerged from a study of post-analysis software for immune sequencing data (dated by TCRdb to 2013 to 2016). Describing the broader study: The recorded disease courses included relapsing-remitting, secondary progressive and progressive-relapsing multiple sclerosis, and some patients had no subtype annotation. A subset of samples was prepared in parallel using single-end sample barcoding, then pooled and co-amplified after Illumina adapter ligation. The patient repertoires were set against around eleven previously published healthy control repertoires from donors whose ages ranged from about 6 to 27 years. The paper as a whole reports these results and caveats: Multiple sclerosis patients had significantly lower normalized Chao1 diversity than controls, a result that suggests substantial peripheral T-cell clonal expansion. Several TRBV segments, including TRBV5-6, TRBV5-1 and TRBV20-1, were significantly more frequent in patients than controls. The multiple sclerosis patient group was slightly younger than the control group. Direct clustering with F measure showed strong co-clustering of samples prepared in the same batch, prompting a batch-effect correction.

CDR1 is given as KGHDR and CDR2 as SFDVKD, both from the germline V gene. Trimming removed 0 bases from V and 4 bases from J, leaving 4 bases between the germline ends. From the cysteine through the phenylalanine, the CDR3 covers 13 amino acids. This entry keeps only the CDR3 DNA: 39 bases, framed from base 1. TCR beta repertoires were profiled from peripheral blood of over 10 young patients with multiple sclerosis to demonstrate the VDJtools post-analysis software. Multiple sclerosis patients were children and adolescents aged about 6 to 15 years. Worth noting for this clonotype: It lacks a known antigen. Base qualities are not provided; no much larger clone lies one nucleotide away.

The protocol used for the library was PCR. The sample was run on an Illumina HiSeq 2500. To reduce PCR and sequencing biases, unique molecular identifiers were built into the TCR beta cDNA libraries. Approximately 500,000 cDNA molecules were obtained for every 1 to 10 million input T cells, so each molecule roughly corresponded to one T cell. Patient libraries were prepared and sequenced with the same protocol used for the earlier healthy control dataset. Within a given batch, samples were prepared together, multiplexed and sequenced on the same HiSeq lane. Under the source paper's analysis protocol: MIGEC handled the raw barcoded reads, throwing out single-read molecular identifier groups before consensus assembly and CDR3 extraction. Clonotype tables were post-analysed with VDJtools, normalizing diversity by down-sampling all datasets to the smallest sample size. Repertoire overlap clustering matched CDR3 amino acid but not nucleotide sequences to correct batch-related cross-sample contamination. TCRdb took the public reads, trimmed them with fastp at Q25, ran MiXCR for clone calling and kept in-frame beta chains. For every CDR3 protein sequence, its rows merge into one entry that carries the most common genes and DNA. TCRdb's processing, not the authors', yielded these V and J calls. The sample table contains approximately 400,000 distinct CDR3 sequences; only one count was recorded for roughly 38% of them. The ten largest clones capture around an eighth of the sample.

This receptor chain uses TRBV24-1 and TRBJ2-3; the D gene lacks a confident call. The specimen was blood. The sequence was obtained from a girl aged 10-17 years with multiple sclerosis. The CDR3: CATSDLMADTQYF. The DNA sequence reads TGTGCCACCAGTGATTTGATGGCAGATACGCAGTATTTT.